The entry below gives a single T cell receptor beta chain sequence along with its context. Its antigen is undetermined. Trimming removed 6 bases from V and 5 bases from J, with 16 bases in between. CDR1 and CDR2 from the germline V gene are MNHEY and SVGEGT. The CDR3 runs to 14 residues. The sample comes from a study of T cell responses to AZD1222 COVID-19 vaccine. Study-wide findings and caveats: Every sample of the repertoires postdated the peak T cell response.

Data came from immunoSEQ multiplex PCR; TCRdb stores just in-frame clones and leaves some out. This table holds under 200,000 clones, about nine tenths found once. Sequencing used peripheral blood, obtained on day 0 of AZD1222 vaccination. This receptor was obtained from an adult in good health. The chain joins TRBV6-2 or TRBV6-3 to TRBJ1-1; D is uncertain. Here the CDR3 reads CASSEGPPGTEAFF. CDR3 sequence (DNA): TGTGCCAGCAGCGAGGGTCCCCCCGGGACTGAAGCTTTCTTT.